This section outlines one T cell receptor (beta chain) sequence together with its context. This clonotype was seen only a few times. What antigen it recognizes has not been identified. No base quality information exists; no much larger clone differs at one position. Library generation was performed with RT-PCR. Instrument on record: Illumina HiSeq 2500. The raw public reads went through TCRdb reprocessing: fastp at Q25, MiXCR clone calling, in-frame beta chains kept. Rows are combined by CDR3 protein, so each entry shows the most common genes and DNA. This sample lists 500,000 or so distinct CDR3 sequences; approximately 16% were detected once. Approximately 3% of the sample rests with the top ten. This sample is drawn from a study of response to subunit inactivated influenza vaccine (dated by TCRdb to 2016 to 2019). For context, the study as a whole: To follow how T cells responded to a trivalent subunit inactivated influenza vaccine, the researchers relied on deep quantitative profiling of the T cell receptor repertoire.

CDR1 and CDR2 are drawn from the germline V gene (reference sequence): LGHDT, YNNKEL. The CDR3 runs 17 amino acids, cysteine and phenylalanine included. Only the CDR3 part of the read is kept: 51 bases, read in frame from the first base. Ends trimmed: V by 0 bases, J by 5 bases; bases unmatched to a gene: 11. Paper-wide results and their limitations: The authors proposed that each seasonal influenza vaccination may bring in only a limited number of new T cells.

The receptor chain draws on TRBV3-1 and TRBJ2-5, and TRBD2 aligns with 8 junction nucleotides. This sequence originates from a man between 50 and 75 years old who received an inactivated influenza vaccine. Donor details come from another sample of the same person, matched by shared clones. The source material was CD4+ T cells sorted from PBMCs, sampled roughly 24 months after vaccination. This receptor has the CDR3 CASSQDTAGARSETQYF. The sequence in DNA is TGTGCCAGCAGCCAAGATACAGCGGGGGCGCGGAGCGAGACCCAGTACTTC.